This entry concerns a single TCR beta chain. The germline V and J ends were trimmed by 1 base and 5 bases, with 14 bases remaining between them. The CDR3 extends over 15 amino acids. Germline V CDR1 and CDR2: LGHNA, YSLEER. These data come from a study of T cells in tumors after PD-1 blockade. About the study: Some patients also took daily vismodegib 150 mg during anti-PD-1 treatment. Tumor samples averaged around 26,000 templates (range about 550-99,264) and some 6,000 unique clonotypes.

TCRdb keeps only in-frame clones here, not all; method: immunoSEQ multiplex PCR. The sample has about 4,400 clones, around two thirds seen once. Sequences were derived from tumor tissue, sampled before anti-PD-1 treatment. V and J are TRBV4-3 and TRBJ1-1; no reliable D call. The receptor was derived from a human donor with basal cell carcinoma. The CDR3 is CASSQVAAGSTEAFF. CDR3 nucleotides: TGCGCCAGCAGCCAAGTGGCAGCCGGGTCTACTGAAGCTTTCTTT.